The sequence of this T cell receptor beta chain was determined in a study of cytomegalovirus exposure and HLA in healthy donors (dated by TCRdb to about 2017). Notes on the research overall: An earlier analysis of approximately 640 of the donors reported 276 Gb of sequence data and some 100 million unique TCR beta sequences from about 179 million T cells. The number of typed donors differed by locus: about 629-630 for A, B, C, DRB1 and DQB1; approximately 520 for DQA1; 606 for DPA1; and some 450 for DPB1. In the later analysis, no new phenotypic data were used to find candidate immune exposures; instead, reliance was placed on TCR beta sequences and their occurrence across donors. Five DR-DQ haplotypes were treated as single units for association and clustering because of strong linkage in the cohort. To study patterns of TCR occurrence, a later analysis re-analyzed previously published TCR beta repertoires from 666 donors and added high-resolution HLA genotyping. Genome-wide SNP genotypes for about three fifths of the roughly 670 donors were used in a later genetic analysis, which treated that subset as a discovery cohort. The study was designed to test whether signatures of past pathogen exposure could be identified by cataloging public T cell receptors. All discovery cohort repertoires had been generated using a single sequencing platform. Donor age, sex, ethnicity and CMV serostatus were compiled together with the repertoire data. High-throughput TCR immunosequencing, statistical association of individual TCRs with disease status, and machine learning were combined to predict cytomegalovirus infection status. Among a few hundred genotyped donors of the cohort, an average of around 240,000 unique TCR beta nucleotide sequences were sequenced per donor, 15% to 20% of them non-productive. Both class I and class II loci were covered by HLA typing, at four-digit resolution. Using immunosequencing, the study profiled T cell repertoires from about 620 subjects and related those repertoires to cytomegalovirus serostatus. An early release that covered some 640 HLA-typed donors contained approximately 300 gigabases of sequencing data and around 80 million unique TCR sequences. Of the approximately 370 genotyped donors, roughly 80% were placed in the genetic ancestry cluster associated with self-reported Caucasian donors. An earlier analysis of approximately 640 of the donors applied high-throughput TCR beta sequencing to assess whether each TCR beta V gene segment acted as functional or pseudogenic. Along with the approximately 700-subject first cohort, a separate validation cohort of about 110 different subjects was used.

Concerning this clone: Which antigen it targets is not known.

The CDR3 goes from the cysteine to the phenylalanine over 13 residues. This entry keeps only the CDR3 DNA: 39 bases, framed from base 1. V drops 6 bases and J drops 6 bases, leaving 14 bases in between. The germline V gene gives CDR1 as KGHSH and CDR2 as LQKENI. The library was made by the immunoSEQ multiplex PCR assay. For the multiplex PCR, a mixture combining 60 forward primers for TCR Vbeta segments and 13 reverse primers for TCR Jbeta segments was used. The CDR3 region of rearranged TCR beta genes was amplified from genomic DNA by a multiplex PCR assay. The Illumina HiSeq System was used to sequence the amplified TCR beta libraries as 87-base-pair reads. Regarding the original processing steps: A later analysis tallied tens of millions of unique TCR beta chains across the 650 to 750 repertoires, and approximately 11 million of those chains were shared by two or more donors. Raw reads were error-corrected and collapsed into unique sequences by a nearest-neighbor algorithm in which closely related sequences were merged to remove PCR and sequencing errors. To assign V, D and J gene segments, CDR3 sequences were aligned to IMGT reference sequences. For a sequence to be retained, a match of at least six nucleotides was required to both a V gene segment and a J gene segment. A rearrangement was called productive if the CDR3 had no stop codons and remained in frame with V and J, and every other rearrangement was called non-productive. CDR3 was defined according to IMGT convention as the region running from the second conserved V-encoded cysteine to the conserved J-encoded phenylalanine. In an earlier analysis of roughly 610 of the donors, sequences lacking an unambiguous match to a single V gene segment were excluded. An earlier analysis of several hundred of the donors called V segments functional above 56.7% productive rearrangements and segregating when the between-donor standard deviation exceeded 5%. A statistical classification framework was built for diagnosing cytomegalovirus status from the catalog of TCR beta chain sequences. A later analysis assigned V and J genes by comparing TCR nucleotide sequences with IMGT/GENE-DB human TR gene sequences. The TCRdist pipeline was used in a later analysis to assign CDR3 sequences and most-parsimonious VDJ recombination scenarios. In a later analysis, each TCR beta chain was defined by its CDR3 amino acid sequence together with its V-gene family, and reads lacking a unique V-gene family were excluded. A later analysis removed 592 highly shared, low-generation-probability nucleotide sequences to deal with suspected cross-contamination and a sequencing artifact. A later analysis calculated a clonal expansion index for each public chain from normalized within-repertoire ranks of inferred template counts. In a later analysis, generation probabilities were computed using a VDJ recombination model fitted to out-of-frame rearrangements, and the results were checked against IGoR. A later analysis scored TCR-TCR, TCR-HLA and TCR-CMV co-occurrence with hypergeometric tests, applying a repertoire-size bias correction to TCR pairs. False discovery rates were estimated in a later analysis by permuting HLA or CMV assignments 20 times. In a later analysis, co-occurring TCRs were grouped using DBSCAN, and TCRdist sequence similarity was added for clustering within HLA-allele-positive subsets. Repertoires with fewer than 30,000 or more than 120,000 public chains, plus five repertoires with anomalous nucleotide sharing, were excluded from co-occurrence clustering. TCRdb stores this immuneACCESS table with in-frame sequences only. Part of the clones is absent; in the studies checked, under half of the shortfall reflects unresolved V genes, and no reason is known for the rest. That table furnishes V, J and clone size, whereas the DNA furnished D and trimming. Per the sample table, the count is around 130,000 clones. The ten largest clones represent less than 2% of the sample.

The cohort was made up of approximately 700 healthy bone marrow donors. At the time of sampling, all cohort members were nominally healthy, though unrecorded immune exposures were likely present. The donor tested CMV seronegative and was one of the 352 seronegative cohort members. A peripheral blood sample was collected from each donor, and TCR beta sequencing was performed on peripheral blood mononuclear cells. Genomic DNA was extracted from the blood cell samples with the Qiagen DNeasy Blood Extraction Kit. Findings and caveats that apply to the study as a whole: A group of highly shared sequence variants was considered likely to be a technical artifact of the sequencing pipeline. The 87-base-pair reads could not distinguish some IMGT-functional V segments, including TRBV6-2 and TRBV6-3, so those segments were excluded. The cohort was sequenced for TCR beta chains only, and without alpha or paired-chain data the features that could be detected were limited. In a later analysis, HLA-associated TCR beta chains were found to be more clonally expanded and to have lower generation probabilities than equally common non-associated chains. According to a later analysis, parvovirus B19, influenza, CMV and Epstein-Barr virus appeared linked to several top co-occurrence clusters. At a false discovery rate of 0.05, a later analysis linked around 15,000 TCR beta sequences to specific HLA alleles. A total of 164 TCR beta chains were listed by the study as associated with cytomegalovirus. According to a later analysis, most CMV-associated TCR beta chains appeared to be HLA-restricted, and the HLA associations seemed to be driven largely by CMV exposure. CMV serostatus was the only immune exposure information available for the cohort. HLA typing was unavailable for some donors at each locus, so association tests used only the typed subset. Most TCR sequences were seen in very few donors, while some public TCRs were found in many individuals. The presence/absence analyses assumed that sequencing depth was roughly uniform across donors, and that assumption may not be true. A further reported finding was that TCR beta sequences accurately predicted the HLA-A and HLA-B alleles for most subjects in the first cohort. A later analysis found that TCR association rates varied across HLA loci, with DRB1 alleles showing the most associated TCRs and HLA-C alleles the fewest. V-gene and J-gene trimming of TCR beta chains was associated with a missense DCLRE1C variant in a later genetic analysis, and the association was replicated in an independent cohort. Linkage disequilibrium might explain the correlated functional status among segregating V segments, but an unknown experimental factor could not be excluded. An earlier analysis of some 560 of the donors showed that most TCR beta V segments appeared in productive rearrangements either about 87% or about 30% of the time, which broadly matched IMGT annotations. Assigning TCR associations to individual alleles was difficult when HLA alleles, especially DR and DQ, strongly co-occurred. The authors suggested that the approach could potentially be extended to other disease states and immunological phenotypes. Cytomegalovirus status was reported to be diagnosed by the classifier with high specificity and sensitivity in both the original and validation cohorts. A few of the identified cytomegalovirus-associated TCR beta chains were confirmed in vitro to be specific for cytomegalovirus antigens. Compared with the approximately 710-donor mean, donors in an Asian-associated ancestry cluster had fewer N-insertions in productive TCRs, according to a later genetic analysis. Because counts were too low, fewer than 20 rarely observed V segments, including chromosome 9 orphons, were excluded from the earlier analysis of a few hundred of the donors.

Input material: PBMCs. This sequence originates from a middle-aged woman in good health and CMV-seronegative. In this chain, TRBV18 is recombined with TRBJ1-1; TRBD1 could be the D gene, as 5 bases match. The CDR3 is CASSPWSGAEAFF. In nucleotides, the sequence is TGTGCCAGCTCCCCGTGGTCGGGGGCTGAAGCTTTCTTT.